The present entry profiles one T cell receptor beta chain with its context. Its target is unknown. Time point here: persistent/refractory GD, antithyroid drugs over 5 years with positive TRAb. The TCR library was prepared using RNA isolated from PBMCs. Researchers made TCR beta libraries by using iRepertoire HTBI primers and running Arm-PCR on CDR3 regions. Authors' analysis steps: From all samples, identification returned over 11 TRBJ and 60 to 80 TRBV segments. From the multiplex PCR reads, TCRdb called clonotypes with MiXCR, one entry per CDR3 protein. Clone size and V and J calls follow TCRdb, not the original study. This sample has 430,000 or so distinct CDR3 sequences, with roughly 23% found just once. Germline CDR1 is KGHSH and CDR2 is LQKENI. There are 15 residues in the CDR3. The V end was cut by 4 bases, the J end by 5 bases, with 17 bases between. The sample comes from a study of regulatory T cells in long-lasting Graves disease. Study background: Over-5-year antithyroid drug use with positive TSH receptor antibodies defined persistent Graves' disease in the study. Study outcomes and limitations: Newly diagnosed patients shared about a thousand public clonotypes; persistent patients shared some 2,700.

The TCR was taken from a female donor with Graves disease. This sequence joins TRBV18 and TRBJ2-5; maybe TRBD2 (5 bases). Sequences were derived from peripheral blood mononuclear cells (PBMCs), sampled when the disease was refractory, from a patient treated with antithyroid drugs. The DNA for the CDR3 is TGTGCCAGCTCACGCGTCCGGACTGCAACGGAGACCCAGTACTTC. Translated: CASSRVRTATETQYF.